The 5 T cell receptor beta chains below were found in one sample sequenced in a study of blood T cell repertoires in COVID-19. Repertoires were generated with immunoSEQ multiplex PCR, while TCRdb's copy carries only in-frame clones and drops some. Of around 50,000 clones listed, 75% to 95% were seen once; the top ten hold around 6.5%. Sequenced sample: peripheral blood. Receptors were obtained from an older man with active COVID-19.

The chain recombines TRBV29-1 with TRBJ2-2; tentatively, D is TRBD1 (5 bases). CDR1 is SQVTM, CDR2 ANQGSEA, per germline. This CDR3 contains 12 residues. The V end lost 5 bases, the J end lost 5 bases, and 9 bases lay between the germline ends. CDR3 DNA: TGCAGCGTTCTTCAGGGTACCGGGGAGCTGTTTTTT. This translates into CSVLQGTGELFF.

V usage is TRBV30 and J usage is TRBJ1-3; the D gene is possibly TRBD1 (5 bases). This CDR3 is 14 amino acids long. V was cut by 1 base and J by 0 bases, with 7 bases left in between. Germline assignment: CDR1 GTSNPN and CDR2 SVGIG (reference sequence). CDR3 in amino acids: CAWSGTSSGNTIYF. Written as DNA, the CDR3 is TGTGCCTGGAGTGGGACAAGCTCTGGAAACACCATATATTTT. Full variable domain (rest looked up from reference TRBV30 and TRBJ1-3): SQTIHQWPATLVQPVGSPLSLECTVEGTSNPNLYWYRQAAGRGLQLLFYSVGIGQISSEVPQNLSASRPQDRQFILSSKKLLLSDSGFYLCAWSGTSSGNTIYFGEGSWLTVV.

The chain combines TRBV11-3 with TRBJ1-1; no firm D call. There are 13 residues in the CDR3. The V and J ends lost 1 base and 9 bases respectively, with 12 bases between them. Per germline, CDR1 SGHNT and CDR2 YENEEA. The CDR3 nucleotides read TGTGCCAGCAGCTTAGGGAGTGTCGGTCAAGCTTTCTTT. Its translation is CASSLGSVGQAFF.

The chain links TRBV3-1 (or the pseudogene TRBV3-2) to TRBJ2-4; 12 bases line up with TRBD2. This CDR3 comprises 17 residues. J was trimmed by 11 bases and V by 1 base; bases with no gene match: 12. Per germline, CDR1 LGHDT and CDR2 YNNKEL (reference sequence). The CDR3 DNA reads TGTGCCAGCAGCCAAGCTGCCCCTAGCGGGGGGGCTTCAGTTCAGTACTTC. It encodes CASSQAAPSGGASVQYF.

The chain carries TRBV18 and TRBJ2-1; 8 positions match TRBD1. The CDR3 sequence is 13 residues long. The V gene's germline CDR1 is KGHSH and CDR2 LQKENI. V gave up 6 bases and J gave up 6 bases; unmatched junction bases: 4. CDR3 region: CASSPGQVNEQFF. Here the CDR3 DNA reads TGTGCCAGCTCTCCGGGACAGGTCAATGAGCAGTTCTTC. Full variable domain (rest looked up from reference TRBV18 and TRBJ2-1): NAGVMQNPRHLVRRRGQEARLRCSPMKGHSHVYWYRQLPEEGLKFMVYLQKENIIDESGMPKERFSAEFPKEGPSILRIQQVVRGDSAAYFCASSPGQVNEQFFGPGTRLTVL.